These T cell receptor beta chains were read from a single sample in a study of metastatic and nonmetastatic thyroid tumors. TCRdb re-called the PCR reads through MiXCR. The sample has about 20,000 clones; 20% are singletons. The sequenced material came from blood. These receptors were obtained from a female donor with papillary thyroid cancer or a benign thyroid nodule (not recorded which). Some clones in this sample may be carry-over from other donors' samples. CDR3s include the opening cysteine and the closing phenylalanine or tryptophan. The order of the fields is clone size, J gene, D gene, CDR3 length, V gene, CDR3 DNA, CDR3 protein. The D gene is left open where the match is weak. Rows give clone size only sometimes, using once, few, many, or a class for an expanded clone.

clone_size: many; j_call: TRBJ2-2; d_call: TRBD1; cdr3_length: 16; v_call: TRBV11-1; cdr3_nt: TGTGCCAGCAGCTCCGGGACAGCCGCGAACACCGGGGAGCTGTTTTTT; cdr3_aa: CASSSGTAANTGELFF
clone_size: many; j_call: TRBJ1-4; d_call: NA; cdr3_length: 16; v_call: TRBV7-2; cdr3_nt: TGTGCCAGCAGCTTAGAGATCGGGCCGAGGGGGGAAAAACTGTTTTTT; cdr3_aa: CASSLEIGPRGEKLFF
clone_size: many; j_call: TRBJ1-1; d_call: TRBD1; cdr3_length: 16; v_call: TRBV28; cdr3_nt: TGTGCCAGCAGCTTAATCCAGGGGGCATGGAACACTGAAGCTTTCTTT; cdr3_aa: CASSLIQGAWNTEAFF
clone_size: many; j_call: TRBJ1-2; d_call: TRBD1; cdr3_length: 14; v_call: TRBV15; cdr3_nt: TGTGCCACCAGCAGAGATCGGACAGGGGCTGGCTACACCTTC; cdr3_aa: CATSRDRTGAGYTF
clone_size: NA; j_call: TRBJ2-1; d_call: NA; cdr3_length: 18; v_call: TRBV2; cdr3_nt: TGCGCCAGCAGACCAGTGTCGGGCGGGACATCTGACTACAATGAGCAGTTCTTC; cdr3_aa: CASRPVSGGTSDYNEQFF
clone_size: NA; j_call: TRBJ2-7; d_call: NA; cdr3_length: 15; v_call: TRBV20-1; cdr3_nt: TGCAGTGCCCCCCGTACAACGTGGTGTTACTACGAGCAGTACTTC; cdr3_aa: CSAPRTTWCYYEQYF
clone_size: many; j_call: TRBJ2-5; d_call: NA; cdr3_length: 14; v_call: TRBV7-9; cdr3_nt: TGTGCCAGCAGCCCCAGGTCAGGGTCGGAGACCCAGTACTTC; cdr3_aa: CASSPRSGSETQYF
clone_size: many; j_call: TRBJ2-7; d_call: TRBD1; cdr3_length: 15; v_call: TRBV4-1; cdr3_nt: TGCGCCAGCAGCCAGATAGGGACAGGGAATTACGAGCAGTACTTC; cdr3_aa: CASSQIGTGNYEQYF
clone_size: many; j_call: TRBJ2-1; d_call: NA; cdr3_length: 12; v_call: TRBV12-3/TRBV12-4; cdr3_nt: TGTGCCAGCAGTTTATCCTACAATGAGCAGTTCTTC; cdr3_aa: CASSLSYNEQFF
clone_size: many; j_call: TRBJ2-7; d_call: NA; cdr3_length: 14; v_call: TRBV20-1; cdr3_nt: TGCAGTGCCCCCGAACCAGGGATTTCCTACGAGCAGTACTTC; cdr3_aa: CSAPEPGISYEQYF
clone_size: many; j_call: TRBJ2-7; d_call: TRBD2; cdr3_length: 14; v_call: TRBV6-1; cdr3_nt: TGTGCCAGCATTTCAAGCGGGAGGACCCACGAGCAGTACTTC; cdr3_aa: CASISSGRTHEQYF
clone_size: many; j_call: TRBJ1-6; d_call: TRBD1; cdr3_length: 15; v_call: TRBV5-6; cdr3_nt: TGTGCCAGCAAGACAGGGACCGGTCCCTTTTCACCCCTCCACTTT; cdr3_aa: CASKTGTGPFSPLHF
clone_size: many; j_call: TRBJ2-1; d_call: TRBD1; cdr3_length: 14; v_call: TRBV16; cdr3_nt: TGTGCCAGCAGCCAAGACAGGGGGCCGGATGAGCAGTTCTTC; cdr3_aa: CASSQDRGPDEQFF
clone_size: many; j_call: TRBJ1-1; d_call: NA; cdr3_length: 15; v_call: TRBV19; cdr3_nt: TGTGCCAGTAGTAACCCGGGATTAGGGTATACTGAAGCTTTCTTT; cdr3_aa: CASSNPGLGYTEAFF
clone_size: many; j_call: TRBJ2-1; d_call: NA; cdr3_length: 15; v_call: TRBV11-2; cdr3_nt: TGTGCCAGCAGCTTATGGATGGGAGACTCGAATGAGCAGTTCTTC; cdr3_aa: CASSLWMGDSNEQFF
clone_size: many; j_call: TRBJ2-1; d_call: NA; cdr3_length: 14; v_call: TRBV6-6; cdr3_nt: TGTGCCAGCAGTTACCTAAAACAGGACAATGAGCAGTTCTTC; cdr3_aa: CASSYLKQDNEQFF
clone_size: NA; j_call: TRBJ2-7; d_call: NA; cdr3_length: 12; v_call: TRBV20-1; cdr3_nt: TGCAGTGCTAGTGGCAGGGTCTACGAGCAGTACTTC; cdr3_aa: CSASGRVYEQYF
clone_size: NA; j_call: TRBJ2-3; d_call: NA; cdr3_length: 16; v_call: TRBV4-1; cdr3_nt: TGCGCCAGCAGCCAAGAGAAATGGGGAAGCACAGATACGCAGTATTTT; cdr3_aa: CASSQEKWGSTDTQYF
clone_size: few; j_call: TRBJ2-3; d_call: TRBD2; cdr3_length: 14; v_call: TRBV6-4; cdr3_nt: TGTGCCAGCAGTGACGCGGGGGGCACAGATACGCAGTATTTT; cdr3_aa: CASSDAGGTDTQYF
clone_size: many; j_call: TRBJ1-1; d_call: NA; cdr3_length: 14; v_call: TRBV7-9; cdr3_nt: TGTGCCAGCAGCCCACCCACAGGGATCGCTGAAGCTTTCTTT; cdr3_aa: CASSPPTGIAEAFF
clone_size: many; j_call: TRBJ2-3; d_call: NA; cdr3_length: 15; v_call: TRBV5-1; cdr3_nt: TGCGCCAGCAGTTTTGACGGTTATAGCACAGATACGCAGTATTTT; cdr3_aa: CASSFDGYSTDTQYF
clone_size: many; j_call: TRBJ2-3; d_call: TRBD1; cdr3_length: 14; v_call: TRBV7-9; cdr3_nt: TGTGCCAGCAGCGGGGGACAGGACACAGATACGCAGTATTTT; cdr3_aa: CASSGGQDTDTQYF
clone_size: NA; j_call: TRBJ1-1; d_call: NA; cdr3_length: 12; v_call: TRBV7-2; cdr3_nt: TGTGCCAGCAGCTCGAGTAGCGCTGAAGCTTTCTTT; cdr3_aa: CASSSSSAEAFF
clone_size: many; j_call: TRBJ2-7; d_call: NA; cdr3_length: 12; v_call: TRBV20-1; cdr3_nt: TGCAGTGCTGCGGCCGCTCCCTACGAGCAGTACTTC; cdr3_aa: CSAAAAPYEQYF
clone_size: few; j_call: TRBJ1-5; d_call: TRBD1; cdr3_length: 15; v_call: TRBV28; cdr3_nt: TGTGCCAGAAGTCCGGACAGGGAGGGCAATCAGCCCCAGCATTTT; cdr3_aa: CARSPDREGNQPQHF
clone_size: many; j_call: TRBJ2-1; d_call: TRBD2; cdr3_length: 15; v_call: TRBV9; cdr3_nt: TGTGCCAGCAGCGTAGGCGGGAGGCTATACAATGAGCAGTTCTTC; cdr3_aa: CASSVGGRLYNEQFF
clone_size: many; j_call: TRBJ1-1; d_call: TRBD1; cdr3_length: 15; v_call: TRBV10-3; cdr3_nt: TGTGCCATCAGTACATCCGGGACAGTGAACACTGAAGCTTTCTTT; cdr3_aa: CAISTSGTVNTEAFF
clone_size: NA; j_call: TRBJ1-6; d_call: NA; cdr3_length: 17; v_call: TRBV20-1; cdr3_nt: TGCAGTGCTAGAGATCTGGTCGGCACCGGTCCGAATTCACCCCTCCACTTT; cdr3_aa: CSARDLVGTGPNSPLHF
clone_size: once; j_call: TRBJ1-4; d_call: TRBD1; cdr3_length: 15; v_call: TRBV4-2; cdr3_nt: TGTGCCAGCAGCTTGCAACAGGGGGATAATGAAAAACTGTTTTTT; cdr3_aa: CASSLQQGDNEKLFF
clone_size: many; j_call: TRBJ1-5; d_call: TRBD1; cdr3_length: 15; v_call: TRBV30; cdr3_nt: TGTGCCTGGACCACAGGGGAATGGAGCAATCAGCCCCAGCATTTT; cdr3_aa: CAWTTGEWSNQPQHF
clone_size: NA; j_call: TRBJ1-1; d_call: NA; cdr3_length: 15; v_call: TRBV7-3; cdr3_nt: TGTGCCAGCAGCTTAGCGAGGGGCCTAAACAGTGAAGCTTCCTTT; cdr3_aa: CASSLARGLNSEASF
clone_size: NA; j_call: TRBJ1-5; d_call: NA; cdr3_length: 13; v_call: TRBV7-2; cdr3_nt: TGTGCCAGCAGCGGGGCCGGGGTGAAGCCCCAGCATTTT; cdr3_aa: CASSGAGVKPQHF
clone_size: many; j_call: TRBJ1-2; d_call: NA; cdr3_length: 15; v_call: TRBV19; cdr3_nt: TGTGCCAGTAGTATCTGGCAGGAGACAAACTATGGCTACACCTTC; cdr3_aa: CASSIWQETNYGYTF
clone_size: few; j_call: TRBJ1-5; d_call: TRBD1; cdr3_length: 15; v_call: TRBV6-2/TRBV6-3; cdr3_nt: TGTGCCAGCAGCTTAGGGACAGGGGGCAACCAGCCCCAGCATTTT; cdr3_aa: CASSLGTGGNQPQHF
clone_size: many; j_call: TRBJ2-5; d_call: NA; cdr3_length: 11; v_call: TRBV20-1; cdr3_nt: TGCAGTGCTATGAGGAGGGAGACCCAGTACTTC; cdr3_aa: CSAMRRETQYF
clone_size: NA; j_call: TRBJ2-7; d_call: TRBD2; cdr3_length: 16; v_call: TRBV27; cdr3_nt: TGTGCCAGCAGTTCGTCGGGGGGGCGCGGGGGCTACGAGCAGTACTTC; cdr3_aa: CASSSSGGRGGYEQYF
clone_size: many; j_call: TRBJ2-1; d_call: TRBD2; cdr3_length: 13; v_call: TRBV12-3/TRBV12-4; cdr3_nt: TGTGCCAGCAGCCGGACTAGGCCCAGTGAGCAGTTCTTC; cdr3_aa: CASSRTRPSEQFF
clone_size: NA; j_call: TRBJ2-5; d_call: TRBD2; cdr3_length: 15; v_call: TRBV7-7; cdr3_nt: TGTGCTAGCAGCTCGGCGGGGGGGCCATCGTCCACCCAGTACTTC; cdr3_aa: CASSSAGGPSSTQYF
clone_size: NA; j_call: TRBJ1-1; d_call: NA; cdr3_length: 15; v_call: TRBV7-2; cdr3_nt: TGTGCCAGCACCCAGGACCCACGGAAGAACACTGAAGCTTTCTTT; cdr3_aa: CASTQDPRKNTEAFF
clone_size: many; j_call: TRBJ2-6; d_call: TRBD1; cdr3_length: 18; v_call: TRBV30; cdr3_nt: TGTGCCTGGAGTGTTGACAGGGGGTTTTTCTCTGGGGCCAACGTCCTGACTTTC; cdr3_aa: CAWSVDRGFFSGANVLTF
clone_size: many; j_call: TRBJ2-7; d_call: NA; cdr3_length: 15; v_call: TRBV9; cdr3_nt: TGTGCCAGCAGCGTAGAACCAACACGGACTGGGGAGCAGTACTTC; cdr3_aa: CASSVEPTRTGEQYF
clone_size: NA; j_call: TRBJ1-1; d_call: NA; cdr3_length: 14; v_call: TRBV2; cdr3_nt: TGTGCCAGCATGAAAGCAGGGTGTGACACTGAAGCTTTCTTT; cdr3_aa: CASMKAGCDTEAFF
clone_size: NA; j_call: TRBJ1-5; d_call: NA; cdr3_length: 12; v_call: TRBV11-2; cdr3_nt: TGTGCCAGCAGCTTATGGTATCAGCCCCAGCATTTT; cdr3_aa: CASSLWYQPQHF
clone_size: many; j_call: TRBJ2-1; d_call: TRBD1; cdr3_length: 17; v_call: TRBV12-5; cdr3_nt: TGTGCTAGTGGTTTGGTGGTGGGGACAGGGGGGTTTAATGAGCAGTTCTTC; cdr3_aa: CASGLVVGTGGFNEQFF
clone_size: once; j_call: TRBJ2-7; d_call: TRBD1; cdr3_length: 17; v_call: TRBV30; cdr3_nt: TGTGCCTGGAGCGCCCCTGGACAGGCGGAATTTTCCTCCGAGCCGTACTTC; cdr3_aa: CAWSAPGQAEFSSEPYF